The 24 T cell receptor beta chains in this list originate from one sample, sequenced in a study of blood T cell repertoires in COVID-19. The protocol was immunoSEQ multiplex PCR, while the TCRdb copy is restricted to in-frame clones and leaves out a portion. The data contain about 270,000 clones, around nine tenths of them singletons. The sequencing sample was made of peripheral blood. These receptors were taken from a man aged 35 to 55 with active or convalescent COVID-19.

The gene calls are TRBV27 and TRBJ1-6, with 7 bases lining up with TRBD1. CDR3 length: 14 residues. CDR1 is MNHEY and CDR2 is SMNVEV in the germline V gene (reference sequence). J was trimmed by 7 bases and V by 6 bases; bases with no gene match: 6. CDR3 DNA: TGTGCCAGCAGCCCCGGGACAGAAAATTCACCCCTCCACTTT. Amino acids: CASSPGTENSPLHF.

The chain combines TRBV7-7 with TRBJ2-1; a weak D match, TRBD1 (5 bases). Trimming cost V 1 base and J 4 bases, with 11 bases left between them. From germline, CDR1 is SSHAT and CDR2 FNYEAQ (reference sequence). The CDR3 runs 15 residues. The CDR3 sequence is CASSLGQSPYNEQFF. CDR3 nucleotide sequence: TGTGCCAGCAGCTTAGGACAGTCCCCATACAATGAGCAGTTCTTC.

The rearrangement links TRBV5-5 to TRBJ1-2; TRBD1 might be the D (5 bases). From germline, CDR1 is SGHKS and CDR2 YYEKEE (reference sequence). The CDR3 length is 15 residues. Trimming cost V 2 bases and J 6 bases, with 17 bases left between them. The CDR3 region has the DNA TGTGCCAGCAGCTTCGGGATAGGGGCGGGGGATGGCTACACCTTC. Amino acids: CASSFGIGAGDGYTF.

This chain connects TRBV27 to TRBJ1-2; D uncertain. Germline loops: CDR1 MNHEY, CDR2 SMNVEV (reference sequence). The CDR3 totals 13 residues. Between the trimmed V and J ends, which lost 5 bases and 4 bases, there was a span of 11 bases. CDR3 sequence (DNA): TGTGCCAGCAGTCCGAGGCAGCTCTATGGCTACACCTTC. It is translated as CASSPRQLYGYTF.

This rearrangement joins TRBV4-2 to TRBJ2-7; no firm D call. The V end was cut by 0 bases, the J end by 0 bases, with 12 bases between. The CDR3 consists of 16 residues. Germline V gene lookup returns CDR1 LGHNA and CDR2 YNFKEQ. This CDR3 reads CASSQEVTGISYEQYF. The CDR3 coding sequence is TGTGCCAGCAGCCAAGAGGTAACGGGTATCTCCTACGAGCAGTACTTC.

The chain couples TRBV2 to TRBJ2-5; TRBD2 matches 7 bases. Losses at the gene ends were 8 bases for V and 2 bases for J; bases not matched to a gene: 8. The CDR3 spans 14 residues. In germline, CDR1 is SNHLY, CDR2 FYNNEI. CDR3 sequence: CASPPGEGQETQYF. As DNA, the CDR3 is TGTGCCAGCCCCCCGGGGGAGGGGCAAGAGACCCAGTACTTC.

The chain links TRBV9 to TRBJ1-2; 9 bases line up with TRBD1. This CDR3 is 18 amino acids long. J gave up 4 bases and V 4 bases, and 17 bases lay outside the gene matches. The germline gives CDR1 SGDLS, CDR2 YYNGEE. CDR3 sequence (DNA): TGTGCCAGCAGCTCAACTAGGACGGGACAGGGCGATCTCTATGGCTACACCTTC. Protein product: CASSSTRTGQGDLYGYTF.

On this clone itself: The junction departs from germline at one end; a sequencing error may be responsible. The CDR3 region has the DNA TGTGCTAGTGGTGGGGGCTCGTGGACACGGAACTTC. Amino acids: CASGGGSWTRNF. The chain has TRBV12-5 and TRBJ2-5; D is perhaps TRBD1 (6 bases). CDR3 length: 12 residues. Germline V gene lookup returns CDR1 LGHNT and CDR2 FRNRAP.

V gene TRBV6-5 combines with J gene TRBJ1-1, with D possibly being TRBD1 (5 bases). V was pared by 0 bases and J by 3 bases, with 8 bases between. CDR1 is MNHEY and CDR2 is SVGAGI in the germline V gene. The CDR3 extends over 14 amino acids. CDR3 DNA: TGTGCCAGCAGTTACTCCCTACAGGACACTGAAGCTTTCTTT. It yields the protein CASSYSLQDTEAFF.

This chain connects TRBV18 to TRBJ1-4; D gene ambiguous. Trimming took off 0 bases at V and 5 bases at J, with 13 bases between the two ends. Looked up from germline, CDR1 is KGHSH and CDR2 is LQKENI. CDR3 length: 16 amino acids. This chain's CDR3 is CASSPPIRTENEKLFF. The CDR3 DNA reads as TGTGCCAGCTCACCACCGATTCGTACAGAGAATGAAAAACTGTTTTTT.

V gene TRBV5-1 combines with J gene TRBJ1-2, with 9 bases fitting TRBD1. The V segment lost 5 bases and the J segment 3 bases; nucleotides outside the gene matches: 5. The germline CDR1 and CDR2 sequences are SGHRS and YFSETQ. CDR3 length: 14 amino acids. The CDR3 bases are TGCGCCAGCAGGGGGACAGGGTCAGACTATGGCTACACCTTC. Translated, it gives CASRGTGSDYGYTF.

The chain recombines TRBV27 with TRBJ2-1; D might be TRBD1 (6 bases). This CDR3 region has 15 residues. V lost 1 base and J lost 6, with 13 bases in between. Germline CDR1 MNHEY, CDR2 SMNVEV (reference sequence). The CDR3 region is CASSLLGEGGNEQFF. The CDR3 DNA sequence: TGTGCCAGCAGTTTATTAGGAGAAGGGGGCAATGAGCAGTTCTTC.

J is TRBJ2-1 and V is TRBV7-9; 8 bases match TRBD1. Per the germline V gene, CDR1 is SEHNR and CDR2 is FQNEAQ (reference sequence). This CDR3 region has 15 residues. V trimming: 1 base; J trimming: 6 bases; junction bases outside the gene matches: 5. The CDR3 reads CASSLGRTGRNEQFF. The CDR3 DNA sequence: TGTGCCAGCAGCTTAGGTCGGACAGGGCGCAATGAGCAGTTCTTC.

The chain carries TRBV4-2 and TRBJ1-1, with a possible D match to TRBD1 (5 bases). CDR1 and CDR2 (germline): LGHNA, YNFKEQ. The CDR3 is made up of 16 amino acids. V was pared by 0 bases and J by 0 bases, with 11 bases between. The CDR3 DNA reads TGTGCCAGCAGCCAAGAAGCGGGGCAGATGAACACTGAAGCTTTCTTT. It yields the protein CASSQEAGQMNTEAFF.

This sequence joins TRBV19 and TRBJ1-5, with TRBD1 identical over 7 bases. The germline V gene has CDR1 LNHDA and CDR2 SQIVND (reference sequence). There are 15 residues in the CDR3. The V and J ends lost 4 bases and 2 bases, in that order; junction bases with no gene match: 5. The CDR3 sequence is CASSKDRRGNQPQHF. The CDR3 nucleotides read TGTGCCAGTAGTAAGGACAGGCGGGGCAATCAGCCCCAGCATTTT.

The chain is built from TRBV18 and TRBJ2-5; maybe TRBD2 (5 bases). Germline V gene data show CDR1 as KGHSH and CDR2 as LQKENI. V lost 6 bases and J lost 4, with 21 bases in between. The CDR3 length is 16 residues. The CDR3: CASSRPGERLGETQYF. In DNA form, the CDR3 reads TGTGCCAGCTCCCGGCCTGGGGAGAGGTTGGGAGAGACCCAGTACTTC.

The J gene is TRBJ2-7, the V gene TRBV5-1, with 8 bases fitting TRBD2. The CDR3 extends over 14 amino acids. Germline values: CDR1 SGHRS, CDR2 YFSETQ. With V trimmed by 8 bases and J by 5 bases, 12 bases remained unmatched. CDR3: CASSPGLGTHEQYF. DNA of the CDR3: TGCGCCAGTAGCCCGGGACTAGGTACCCACGAGCAGTACTTC.

The rearrangement links TRBV9 to TRBJ2-2; D is perhaps TRBD1 (6 bases). The CDR3 has 16 amino acids. V lost 0 bases and J lost 6, with 15 bases in between. Looked up from germline, CDR1 is SGDLS and CDR2 is YYNGEE. This chain's CDR3 is CASSVERGTVPGELFF. The CDR3 DNA reads TGTGCCAGCAGCGTAGAGAGGGGGACCGTTCCCGGGGAGCTGTTTTTT. The full variable domain, its missing parts supplied by reference TRBV9 and TRBJ2-2, is DSGVTQTPKHLITATGQRVTLRCSPRSGDLSVYWYQQSLDQGLQFLIQYYNGEERAKGNILERFSAQQFPDLHSELNLSSLELGDSALYFCASSVERGTVPGELFFGEGSRLTVL.

The chain uses TRBV13 and TRBJ1-5; 7 bases fit TRBD1. V lost 2 bases, J lost 9 bases, and 4 bases stayed unmatched. Germline V CDR1 and CDR2: PRHDT, FYEKMQ (reference sequence). The CDR3 totals 13 residues. The CDR3 protein is CASSLQGDRPQHF. As DNA, the CDR3 is TGTGCCAGCAGCTTACAGGGGGACCGGCCCCAGCATTTT.

The V gene is TRBV12-5, the J gene TRBJ2-7; a possible D gene is TRBD2 (6 bases). With 8 bases removed from V and 4 bases from J, the gap between germline ends came to 21 bases. This CDR3 has 15 residues. CDR1 is LGHNT, CDR2 FRNRAP, per germline. Here the CDR3 DNA reads TGTGCTAGTCTACCTGGAGGGGCACCCGCGTACGAGCAGTACTTC. This translates into CASLPGGAPAYEQYF. Filled out from reference TRBV12-5 and TRBJ2-7, the complete variable domain reads DARVTQTPRHKVTEMGQEVTMRCQPILGHNTVFWYRQTMMQGLELLAYFRNRAPLDDSGMPKDRFSAEMPDATLATLKIQPSEPRDSAVYFCASLPGGAPAYEQYFGPGTRLTVT.

This rearrangement joins TRBV6-5 to TRBJ1-1; unclear D gene. The germline CDR1 and CDR2 sequences are MNHEY and SVGAGI. V lost 7 bases and J lost 1, with 10 bases in between. CDR3 length equals 13 residues. This CDR3 is CASTREGNTEAFF. DNA for the CDR3: TGTGCCAGCACCCGAGAGGGGAACACTGAAGCTTTCTTT.

The rearrangement joins TRBV5-4 to TRBJ2-1; TRBD1 matches at 9 bases. The CDR3 is made up of 17 amino acids. The germline V gene has CDR1 SGHNT and CDR2 YYREEE (reference sequence). Unmatched junction bases numbered 4, after V lost 0 bases and J lost 0 bases. CDR3 sequence: CASSLALTGGSYNEQFF. CDR3 coding DNA: TGTGCCAGCAGCTTGGCCCTGACAGGGGGCTCCTACAATGAGCAGTTCTTC.

Only a few counts were recorded for this clone. The CDR3 DNA is TGTGCCAGCAACCGGGTGGCTAGCGGGGGCACAGATACGCAGTATTTT. It is translated as CASNRVASGGTDTQYF. The rearrangement uses TRBV5-6 and TRBJ2-3; 9 positions agree with TRBD2. CDR3 length equals 16 residues. V was clipped by 6 bases and J by 1 base; unmatched bases: 9. Germline CDR1 reads SGHDT; CDR2 reads YYEEEE. The full variable domain, completed using reference TRBV5-6 and TRBJ2-3, is DAGVTQSPTHLIKTRGQQVTLRCSPKSGHDTVSWYQQALGQGPQFIFQYYEEEERQRGNFPDRFSGHQFPNYSSELNVNALLLGDSALYLCASNRVASGGTDTQYFGPGTRLTVL.

The V call is TRBV24-1, the J call TRBJ2-7; D is perhaps TRBD1 (5 bases). V lost 2 bases to trimming and J lost 4 bases, with 8 bases between them. The CDR3 is made up of 13 amino acids. Germline lookup yields CDR1 KGHDR and CDR2 SFDVKD. Here the CDR3 reads CATSDSRAYEQYF. In DNA form, the CDR3 reads TGTGCCACCAGTGATTCCAGGGCTTACGAGCAGTACTTC.